One and the same sample provided the 15 T cell receptor beta chains below, sequenced in a study of T-cell reconstitution after alpha-beta-depleted transplantation in children. A library of TCRbeta sequences, prepared with unique molecular identifiers, was generated. Each CDR3 protein gets one entry after TCRdb re-called the PCR reads with MiXCR. The repertoire holds 750,000 to 950,000 distinct CDR3 sequences, with about 16% as singletons. This specimen was PBMCs, mostly from graft donor cells, taken 360 days after TCRalphabeta/CD19-depleted stem cell transplant. Receptor source: a male patient aged 10 to 17 who had a stem cell transplant for acute lymphoblastic leukemia, so the T cells may come from the graft donor.

This clonotype was recorded at least ten times. V is TRBV12-3 or TRBV12-4 and J is TRBJ1-1; D remains unclear. This CDR3 comprises 13 residues. V lost 1 base to trimming and J lost 5 bases, with 8 bases between them. CDR3 nucleotide sequence: TGTGCCAGCAGTTTAGTTTCCGGGACTGAAGCTTTCTTT. Translated, it gives CASSLVSGTEAFF.

V usage is TRBV6-5 and J usage is TRBJ2-2; perhaps TRBD1 as D (5 bases). CDR1 is MNHEY and CDR2 is SVGAGI in the germline V gene. CDR3 length equals 15 residues. V was trimmed by 4 bases and J by 4 bases, leaving 13 bases between them. The DNA for the CDR3 is TGTGCCAGCAGTTCCAGGGCGGTCGGCACCGGGGAGCTGTTTTTT. Amino acid sequence: CASSSRAVGTGELFF.

The V call is TRBV20-1, the J call TRBJ2-4; 7 bases line up with TRBD1. The germline V gene encodes CDR1 DFQATT and CDR2 SNEGSKA (reference sequence). This CDR3 comprises 13 residues. Trimming took 3 bases from V and 13 from J; bases not matched to a gene: 12. CDR3 coding DNA: TGCAGTGCTAGGGAAAACAGGGGAGCCGACCAGTACTTC. Its protein product is CSARENRGADQYF.

This chain uses TRBV5-1 with TRBJ2-6; D may be TRBD1 or TRBD2 (5 bases each). The CDR3 spans 15 residues. V lost 3 bases to trimming and J lost 0 bases, with 7 bases between them. CDR1 SGHRS and CDR2 YFSETQ come from the germline V gene. CDR3 bases: TGCGCCAGCAGCTGGGACGGCTCTGGGGCCAACGTCCTGACTTTC. Its translation is CASSWDGSGANVLTF.

The sample holds a few counts of this clonotype. The V gene is TRBV6-1, the J gene TRBJ2-5, with 9 positions matching TRBD1. The V gene's germline CDR1 is MNHNS and CDR2 SASEGT. The CDR3 spans 15 residues. J gave up 5 bases and V 7 bases, and 11 bases lay outside the gene matches. The CDR3 nucleotides are TGTGCCAGCAAACTACAGGGGGCGGCGGGGGAGACCCAGTACTTC. It encodes CASKLQGAAGETQYF.

The V gene is TRBV24-1, the J gene TRBJ2-1; 8 bases are shared with TRBD2. The CDR3 contains 16 residues. CDR1 and CDR2 (germline): KGHDR, SFDVKD. The junction had 16 bases not matched to a gene; V was cut back by 9 bases and J by 7 bases. The DNA for the CDR3 is TGTGCCACCGCCCCCCAGGGAGCGGGAGTTTCGAATGAGCAGTTCTTC. Protein product: CATAPQGAGVSNEQFF.

This chain links TRBV12-3 or TRBV12-4 with TRBJ2-7; 7 positions agree with TRBD2. This CDR3 comprises 14 residues. V dropped 6 bases and J dropped 4; count of bases not matched to a gene: 9. CDR3 in DNA: TGTGCCAGCAGAGCGACCGGGACTACGTACGAGCAGTACTTC. This codes for CASRATGTTYEQYF.

The rearrangement links TRBV12-3 or TRBV12-4 to TRBJ2-5; the match to TRBD2 covers 7 bases. Trimming cost V 7 bases and J 1 base; bases outside gene matches: 6. The CDR3 totals 14 residues. CDR3 amino acids: CASTALAVQETQYF. CDR3 DNA: TGTGCCAGCACCGCGCTAGCGGTCCAAGAGACCCAGTACTTC.

There are many counts of this clonotype. The rearrangement uses TRBV10-1 and TRBJ2-2; unclear D gene. V lost 5 bases and J 7 bases, leaving 8 bases between the germline ends. There are 12 residues in the CDR3. Germline CDR1 reads WNHNN; CDR2 reads SYGVQD (reference sequence). As DNA, the CDR3 is TGCGCCAGCAGTAGCGCCCTCGGGGAGCTGTTTTTT. Its translation: CASSSALGELFF.

The chain recombines TRBV20-1 with TRBJ2-1; D ambiguous. CDR1 is DFQATT, CDR2 SNEGSKA, per germline (reference sequence). This CDR3 is built from 10 residues. The germline V and J ends were trimmed by 7 bases and 10 bases, with 11 bases remaining between them. DNA of the CDR3: TGCAGTGTGCCGGTCAGGGAGCAGTTCTTC. Amino acid sequence: CSVPVREQFF.

The table lists this clonotype with a few counts. V usage is TRBV11-1 and J usage is TRBJ2-1, with D perhaps assigned TRBD1 or TRBD2 (5 bases each). V lost 4 bases to trimming and J lost 4 bases, with 23 bases between them. Germline V lookup: CDR1 SGHAT, CDR2 FQDESV (reference sequence). This CDR3 contains 18 residues. DNA of the CDR3: TGTGCCAGCAGCTCCTTTTATGAAGTGGGACCCCTTTACAATGAGCAGTTCTTC. As protein: CASSSFYEVGPLYNEQFF.

This clonotype was seen more than once but under ten times. The chain links TRBV9 to TRBJ1-4; D call uncertain. In germline, CDR1 is SGDLS, CDR2 YYNGEE. The CDR3 consists of 15 residues. V shed 0 bases and J shed 4 bases, with 10 bases lying between them. The CDR3 DNA follows: TGTGCCAGCAGCGTAGCCGGGCGGTTTAATGAAAAACTGTTTTTT. As protein: CASSVAGRFNEKLFF. Drawing the rest from reference TRBV9 and TRBJ1-4, the complete variable domain is DSGVTQTPKHLITATGQRVTLRCSPRSGDLSVYWYQQSLDQGLQFLIQYYNGEERAKGNILERFSAQQFPDLHSELNLSSLELGDSALYFCASSVAGRFNEKLFFGSGTQLSVL.

The chain carries TRBV5-6 and TRBJ2-1, with 10 bases lining up with TRBD2. Trimming cost V 2 bases and J 4 bases; bases outside gene matches: 3. Germline V gene sequence: CDR1 SGHDT, CDR2 YYEEEE. The CDR3 sequence is 15 residues long. CDR3 sequence reads: CASSFSGRNYNEQFF. The CDR3 nucleotides are TGTGCCAGCAGCTTTAGCGGGAGGAATTACAATGAGCAGTTCTTC.

This clonotype appeared a few times. The V and J genes are TRBV11-3 and TRBJ1-1, with D tentatively TRBD1 (5 bases). The germline V gene encodes CDR1 SGHNT and CDR2 YENEEA. The CDR3 spans 13 residues. V gave up 7 bases and J gave up 1 base, with 10 bases separating them. The CDR3 DNA is TGTGCCAGCAAGAGGGGCCGGAACACTGAAGCTTTCTTT. Residues: CASKRGRNTEAFF.

CDR3 nucleotides: TGTGCCAGCAGCGTAGTTGAGGGAAAGGCTCATGAGCAGTTCTTC. The encoded protein is CASSVVEGKAHEQFF. V and J are TRBV9 and TRBJ2-1, with D possibly TRBD2 on 5 matching bases. Trimming pared 0 bases from V and 8 bases from J, leaving 15 bases between. Germline CDR1 and CDR2: SGDLS and YYNGEE. This CDR3 region has 15 residues.